The next 14 T cell receptor beta chains were all read from a single sample in a study of T cell responses to AZD1222 COVID-19 vaccine. Libraries were prepared by immunoSEQ multiplex PCR; TCRdb keeps only in-frame clonotypes and omits some of them. The sample yields some 150,000 clones, 88% seen once. The sample in question was peripheral blood, obtained on day 0 of AZD1222 vaccination. The receptors were sampled from an adult in good health.

The chain is built from TRBV27 and TRBJ1-3; D is unresolved. V was cut by 2 bases and J by 0 bases, with 8 bases left in between. CDR1 and CDR2 (germline): MNHEY, SMNVEV (reference sequence). There are 15 residues in the CDR3. The CDR3 loop is CASSLNSYSGNTIYF. Here the CDR3 DNA reads TGTGCCAGCAGTTTAAACAGCTACTCTGGAAACACCATATATTTT.

This clone was recorded a few times. The chain carries TRBV7-9 and TRBJ1-2; possibly TRBD1 for D (6 bases). Germline V gives CDR1 SEHNR, CDR2 FQNEAQ (reference sequence). Trimming stripped 5 bases from V and 3 bases from J, with 13 bases between. CDR3 size: 14 residues. As DNA, the CDR3 is TGTGCCAGCAGCCGCGATGCAGGGGACTATGGCTACACCTTC. Protein: CASSRDAGDYGYTF.

This clone was observed a handful of times. The J gene is TRBJ2-1, the V gene TRBV5-6; D is possibly TRBD1 (6 bases). Trimming shortened V by 4 bases and J by 10 bases, and 12 bases separated the two germline ends. This CDR3 is 12 amino acids long. Germline CDR1 and CDR2: SGHDT and YYEEEE. The CDR3 bases are TGTGCCAGCAGCCGTGGACAGTTGGAGCAGTTCTTC. Amino acids: CASSRGQLEQFF. The whole variable domain, filled in from reference TRBV5-6 and TRBJ2-1, reads DAGVTQSPTHLIKTRGQQVTLRCSPKSGHDTVSWYQQALGQGPQFIFQYYEEEERQRGNFPDRFSGHQFPNYSSELNVNALLLGDSALYLCASSRGQLEQFFGPGTRLTVL.

The gene calls are TRBV5-4 and TRBJ1-6; the D is unclear. The CDR3 is 15 residues long. The V end lost 1 base, the J end lost 6 bases, and 11 bases lay between the germline ends. Germline CDR1 SGHNT, CDR2 YYREEE (reference sequence). CDR3 nucleotides: TGTGCCAGCAGCTTGCGGACCTTAATTAATTCACCCCTCCACTTT. The encoded protein is CASSLRTLINSPLHF.

This rearrangement joins TRBV20-1 to TRBJ1-2; the D gene is possibly TRBD1 (5 bases). Germline CDR1 reads DFQATT; CDR2 reads SNEGSKA (reference sequence). The CDR3 runs to 14 residues. V was trimmed by 3 bases and J by 5 bases, leaving 16 bases between them. The CDR3 DNA follows: TGCAGTGCTAGTGACCCAGGGATGCGGTATGGCTACACCTTC. Encoded protein: CSASDPGMRYGYTF.

The J gene is TRBJ2-2, the V gene TRBV29-1; TRBD1 matches 7 bases. Trimming removed 7 bases from V and 5 bases from J; junction bases left unmatched: 7. The V gene's germline CDR1 is SQVTM and CDR2 ANQGSEA. The CDR3 contains 13 residues. The CDR3 loop reads CSGRQGRTGELFF. The CDR3 DNA sequence: TGCAGCGGGCGACAGGGTCGAACCGGGGAGCTGTTTTTT.

CDR3: CATRLDRDLDYGYTF. CDR3 sequence (DNA): TGTGCCACACGATTGGACAGGGATCTCGACTATGGCTACACCTTC. The V gene is TRBV9, the J gene TRBJ1-2; 8 bases agree with TRBD1. The length of the CDR3 is 15 residues. Unmatched junction bases numbered 13, after V lost 9 bases and J lost 3 bases. Germline V gene sequence: CDR1 SGDLS, CDR2 YYNGEE.

The chain uses TRBV4-3 and TRBJ2-3; 9 bases agree with TRBD2. CDR1 and CDR2 from the germline V gene are LGHNA and YSLEER. The CDR3 consists of 17 residues. V gave up 4 bases and J gave up 3 bases; unmatched junction bases: 11. The CDR3 loop is CASSPQLLAGNTDTQYF. The CDR3, as DNA: TGCGCCAGCAGCCCCCAACTCCTAGCGGGGAATACAGATACGCAGTATTTT.

The chain couples TRBV7-6 to TRBJ2-7; 9 nucleotides match TRBD2. V lost 2 bases and J lost 7; bases outside the gene matches: 12. CDR1 is SGHVS and CDR2 is FNYEAQ in the germline V gene. The CDR3 totals 16 residues. The CDR3 spells CASSLRTSEVIGEQYF. CDR3 nucleotide sequence: TGTGCCAGCAGCTTAAGGACTAGCGAAGTTATTGGGGAGCAGTACTTC.

The chain employs TRBV28 and TRBJ1-5, with 8 bases fitting TRBD1. V was clipped by 3 bases and J by 4 bases; unmatched bases: 8. The CDR3 spans 16 residues. Germline V gene data show CDR1 as MDHEN and CDR2 as SYDVKM. The CDR3 nucleotides read TGTGCCAGCAGTTTCCCACGACAGGGGTCGAATCAGCCCCAGCATTTT. As protein: CASSFPRQGSNQPQHF.

This clone appeared a single time. CDR3 sequence: CASSLARGANTGELFF. The CDR3 DNA reads as TGTGCCAGCAGCTTGGCCCGGGGGGCCAACACCGGGGAGCTGTTTTTT. This chain uses TRBV5-4 with TRBJ2-2; a possible D gene is TRBD2 (7 bases). Trimming took 0 bases from V and 2 from J, leaving 11 bases between them. CDR3 length: 16 amino acids. CDR1 and CDR2 from the germline V gene are SGHNT and YYREEE (reference sequence).

This clone is a singleton in its sample. This chain links TRBV3-1 (or the pseudogene TRBV3-2) with TRBJ2-5, with D tentatively TRBD1 (6 bases). The CDR3 has 14 amino acids. Germline V gene data show CDR1 as LGHDT and CDR2 as YNNKEL (reference sequence). V lost 5 bases to trimming and J lost 4 bases, with 14 bases between them. CDR3 in amino acids: CASSGVQGAETQYF. The CDR3, as DNA: TGTGCCAGCAGCGGGGTACAGGGTGCAGAGACCCAGTACTTC.

The chain is built from TRBV7-6 and TRBJ2-7, with no clear D. Germline CDR1 reads SGHVS; CDR2 reads FNYEAQ. Trimming left V 3 bases short and J 10 bases short, with 13 bases between. The CDR3 contains 12 residues. The CDR3 loop reads CASSFASGPQYF. The CDR3, as DNA: TGTGCCAGCAGCTTTGCGTCCGGGCCCCAGTACTTC.

V is TRBV29-1 and J is TRBJ1-1, with unresolved D. V lost 6 bases to trimming and J lost 3 bases, with 20 bases between them. CDR3 length: 15 residues. CDR1 is SQVTM, CDR2 ANQGSEA, per germline. The CDR3 nucleotides are TGCAGCGTAGGGCGCTCCTCGTCCACCGACACTGAAGCTTTCTTT. It codes for CSVGRSSSTDTEAFF.